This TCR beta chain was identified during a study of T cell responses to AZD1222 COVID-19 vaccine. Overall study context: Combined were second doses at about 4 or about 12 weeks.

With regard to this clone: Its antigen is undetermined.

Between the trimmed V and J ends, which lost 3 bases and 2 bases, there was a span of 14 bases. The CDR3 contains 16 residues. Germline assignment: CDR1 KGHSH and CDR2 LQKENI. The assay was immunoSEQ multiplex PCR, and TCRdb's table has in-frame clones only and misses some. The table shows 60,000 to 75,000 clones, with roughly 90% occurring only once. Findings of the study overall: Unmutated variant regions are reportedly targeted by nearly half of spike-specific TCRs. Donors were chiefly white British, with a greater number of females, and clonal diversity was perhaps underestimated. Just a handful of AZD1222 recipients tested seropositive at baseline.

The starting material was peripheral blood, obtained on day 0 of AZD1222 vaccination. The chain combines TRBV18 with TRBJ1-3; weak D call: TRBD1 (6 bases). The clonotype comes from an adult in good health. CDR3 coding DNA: TGTGCCAGCTCACCTTTCAATCGGACAGCTGGAAACACCATATATTTT. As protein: CASSPFNRTAGNTIYF.